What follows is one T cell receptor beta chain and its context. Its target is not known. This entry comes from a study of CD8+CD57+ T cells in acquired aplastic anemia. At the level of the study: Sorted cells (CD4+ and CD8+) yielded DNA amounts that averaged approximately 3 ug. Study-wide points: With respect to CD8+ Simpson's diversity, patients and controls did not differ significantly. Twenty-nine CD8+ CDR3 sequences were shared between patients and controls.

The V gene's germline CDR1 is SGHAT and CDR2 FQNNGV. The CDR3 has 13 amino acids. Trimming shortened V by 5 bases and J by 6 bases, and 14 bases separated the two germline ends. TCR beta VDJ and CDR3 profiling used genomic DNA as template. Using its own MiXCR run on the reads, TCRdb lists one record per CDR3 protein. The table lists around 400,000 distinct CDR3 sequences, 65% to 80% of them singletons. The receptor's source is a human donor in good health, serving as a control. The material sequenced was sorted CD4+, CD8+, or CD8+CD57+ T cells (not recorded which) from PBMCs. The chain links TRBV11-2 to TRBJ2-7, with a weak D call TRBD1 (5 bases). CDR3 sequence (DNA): TGTGCCAGCAGCGTCCCCCAGGGCGTCGAGCAGTACTTC. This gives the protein CASSVPQGVEQYF.